This T cell receptor beta chain derives from a study of T cell repertoires in cytomegalovirus infection. At the level of the study: Public TCR beta signatures indicated both CMV infection and matching HLA type.

Of note for this clonotype: What it binds is not known.

Study-level results: The cumulative frequency of public TCR beta families distinguished individuals who carried CMV together with the relevant HLA. HLA-C-restricted CMV clonotypes gave the most frequent clonotype in two of eight donors.

MiXCR was run by TCRdb on the reads, yielding one entry per CDR3 protein. Of about 210,000 distinct CDR3 sequences in the sample, approximately 6.7% are singletons; the top ten hold around 6.9%. Per the germline V gene, CDR1 is LGHDT and CDR2 is YNNKEL (reference sequence). V was cut by 4 bases and J by 2 bases, with 11 bases left in between. The CDR3 sequence is 14 residues long. The sequenced sample consisted of PBMCs. The origin of this receptor is a human donor in good health (CMV status not recorded). Some clones in this sample may be carry-over from other donors' samples. The J gene is TRBJ2-5, the V gene TRBV3-1, with D maybe TRBD2 (5 bases). The CDR3 DNA reads as TGTGCCAGCAGCCCTCGGGAAAATCAAGAGACCCAGTACTTC. This sequence encodes CASSPRENQETQYF.